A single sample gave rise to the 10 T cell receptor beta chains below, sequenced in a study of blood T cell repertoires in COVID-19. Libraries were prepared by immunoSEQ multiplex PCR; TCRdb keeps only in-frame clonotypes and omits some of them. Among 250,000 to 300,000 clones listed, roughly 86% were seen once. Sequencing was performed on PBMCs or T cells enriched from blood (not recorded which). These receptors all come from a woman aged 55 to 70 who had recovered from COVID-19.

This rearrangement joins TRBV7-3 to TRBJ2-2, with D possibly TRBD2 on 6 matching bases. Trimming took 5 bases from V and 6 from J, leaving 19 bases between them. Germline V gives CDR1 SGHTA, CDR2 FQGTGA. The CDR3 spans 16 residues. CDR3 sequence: CASSLFGTGASGELFF. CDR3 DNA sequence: TGTGCCAGCAGCCTATTTGGGACTGGAGCATCCGGGGAGCTGTTTTTT.

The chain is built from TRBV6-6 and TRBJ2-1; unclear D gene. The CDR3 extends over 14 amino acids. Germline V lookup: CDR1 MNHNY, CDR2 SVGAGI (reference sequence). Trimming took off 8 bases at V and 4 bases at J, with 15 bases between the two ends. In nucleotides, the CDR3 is TGTGCCAGCTATTATAGCCGGGTTTACAATGAGCAGTTCTTC. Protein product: CASYYSRVYNEQFF.

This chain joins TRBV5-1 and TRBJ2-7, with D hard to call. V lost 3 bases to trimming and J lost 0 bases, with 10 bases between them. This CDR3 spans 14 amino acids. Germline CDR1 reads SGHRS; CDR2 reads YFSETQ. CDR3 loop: CASSYQVTSYEQYF. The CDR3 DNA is TGCGCCAGCAGCTATCAGGTTACCTCCTACGAGCAGTACTTC.

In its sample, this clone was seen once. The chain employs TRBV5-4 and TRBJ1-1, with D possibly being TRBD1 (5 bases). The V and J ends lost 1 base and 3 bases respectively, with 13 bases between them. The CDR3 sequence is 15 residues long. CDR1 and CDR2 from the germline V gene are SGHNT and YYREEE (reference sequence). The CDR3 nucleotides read TGTGCCAGCAGCTTGCGGATCGGGGGTTACACTGAAGCTTTCTTT. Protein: CASSLRIGGYTEAFF.

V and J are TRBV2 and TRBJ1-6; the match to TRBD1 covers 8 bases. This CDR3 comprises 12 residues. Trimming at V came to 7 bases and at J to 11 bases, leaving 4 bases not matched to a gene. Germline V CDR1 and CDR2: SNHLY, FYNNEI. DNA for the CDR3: TGTGCCAGCAATCAGGGGGCTGCACCCCTCCACTTT. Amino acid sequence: CASNQGAAPLHF.

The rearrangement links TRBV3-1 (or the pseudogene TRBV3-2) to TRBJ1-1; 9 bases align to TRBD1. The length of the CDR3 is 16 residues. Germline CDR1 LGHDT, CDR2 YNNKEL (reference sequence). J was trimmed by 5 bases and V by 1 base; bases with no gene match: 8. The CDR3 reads CASSQGHGQGKTEAFF. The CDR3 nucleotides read TGTGCCAGCAGCCAAGGGCATGGACAGGGGAAAACTGAAGCTTTCTTT.

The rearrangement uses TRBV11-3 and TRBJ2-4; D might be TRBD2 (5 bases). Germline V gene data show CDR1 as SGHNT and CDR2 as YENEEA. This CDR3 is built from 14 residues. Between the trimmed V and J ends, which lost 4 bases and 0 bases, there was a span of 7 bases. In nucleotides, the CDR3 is TGTGCCAGCAGCTCCGGACTAGCCAAAAACATTCAGTACTTC. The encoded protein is CASSSGLAKNIQYF.

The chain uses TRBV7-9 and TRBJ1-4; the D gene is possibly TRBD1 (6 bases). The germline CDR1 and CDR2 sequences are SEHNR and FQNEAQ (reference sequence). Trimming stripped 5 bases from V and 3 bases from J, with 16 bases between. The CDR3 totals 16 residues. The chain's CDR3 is CASSRGGSAANEKLFF. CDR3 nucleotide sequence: TGTGCCAGCAGCCGAGGGGGATCCGCCGCTAATGAAAAACTGTTTTTT.

The CDR3 sequence: CASSQVLTSGGRVADTQYF. For the CDR3, the DNA is TGCGCCAGCAGCCAGGTTTTAACTAGCGGGGGGCGGGTGGCAGATACGCAGTATTTT. The chain links TRBV4-1 to TRBJ2-3, with 12 bases that match TRBD2. The CDR3 spans 19 residues. Per germline, CDR1 MGHRA and CDR2 YSYEKL. The V segment lost 3 bases and the J segment 4 bases; nucleotides outside the gene matches: 14.

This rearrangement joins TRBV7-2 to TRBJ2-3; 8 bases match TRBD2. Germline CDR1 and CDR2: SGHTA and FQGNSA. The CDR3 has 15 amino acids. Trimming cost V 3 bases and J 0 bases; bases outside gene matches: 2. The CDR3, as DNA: TGTGCCAGCAGCTTTATAGCGGGAAGCACAGATACGCAGTATTTT. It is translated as CASSFIAGSTDTQYF.